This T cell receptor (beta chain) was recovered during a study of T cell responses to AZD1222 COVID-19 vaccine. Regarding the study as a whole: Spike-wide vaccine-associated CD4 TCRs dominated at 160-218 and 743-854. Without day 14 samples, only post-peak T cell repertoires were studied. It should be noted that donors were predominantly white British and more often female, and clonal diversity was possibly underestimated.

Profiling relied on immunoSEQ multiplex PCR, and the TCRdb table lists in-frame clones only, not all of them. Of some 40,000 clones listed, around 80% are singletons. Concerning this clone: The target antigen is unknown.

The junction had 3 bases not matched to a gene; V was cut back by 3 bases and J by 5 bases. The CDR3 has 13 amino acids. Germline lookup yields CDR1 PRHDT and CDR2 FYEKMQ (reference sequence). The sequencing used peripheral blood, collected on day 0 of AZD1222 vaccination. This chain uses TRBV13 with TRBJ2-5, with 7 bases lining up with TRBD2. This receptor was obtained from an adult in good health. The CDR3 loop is CASSFGRGETQYF. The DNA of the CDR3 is TGTGCCAGCAGCTTTGGGCGGGGGGAGACCCAGTACTTC.